This is a list of T cell receptor beta chains from one sample in a study of human T cells and chemical hapten exposure. TCRdb re-called the RACE reads through MiXCR, storing one row per CDR3 protein. This sample has 70,000 to 90,000 distinct CDR3 sequences; 8.5% to 12% occur once, and the top ten carry about 5%. The sample in question was whole blood, obtained in connection with sensitization to the hapten diphenylcyclopropenone (DPC). These receptors were collected from a woman between 50 and 59 years old with alopecia areata. Some clones in this sample may be carry-over from other donors' samples. The CDR3 runs from the conserved cysteine through the conserved F or W. The order of the fields is J gene, clone size, V gene, D gene, CDR3 protein, CDR3 DNA. The D gene is left open where the match is weak. Clone size is given for some rows only: seen once, a few or many times, or a class if the clone is expanded.

TRBJ2-7	.	TRBV29-1	.	CSSSWGYEQYF	TGCAGCTCTAGTTGGGGGTACGAGCAGTACTTC
TRBJ2-3	.	TRBV5-4	.	CASRLYGGTDTQYF	TGTGCCAGCAGACTGTATGGAGGCACAGATACGCAGTATTTT
TRBJ2-2	few	TRBV20-1	.	CSASKRARDIYTGELFF	TGCAGTGCTTCAAAACGCGCCCGGGACATCTACACCGGGGAGCTGTTTTTT
TRBJ2-1	many	TRBV18	.	CATHGQRVSYNEQFF	TGTGCCACGCACGGGCAGCGGGTGTCCTACAATGAGCAGTTCTTC
TRBJ2-7	.	TRBV7-2	TRBD1	CASSSRTGYEQYF	TGTGCCAGCAGCTCTAGGACAGGGTACGAGCAGTACTTC
TRBJ2-7	.	TRBV6-6	.	CASRPRQAHEQYF	TGTGCCAGCAGACCAAGACAGGCCCACGAGCAGTACTTC
TRBJ2-5	few	TRBV20-1	.	CSALTGEGAQETQYF	TGCAGTGCTCTTACAGGGGAGGGTGCCCAAGAGACCCAGTACTTC
TRBJ2-7	.	TRBV28	TRBD1	CASSLGDRFYEQYF	TGTGCCAGCAGCCTGGGGGACAGGTTCTACGAGCAGTACTTC
TRBJ2-1	many	TRBV10-2	.	CASSPGTNYNEQFF	TGCGCCAGCAGCCCCGGGACAAATTACAATGAGCAGTTCTTC
TRBJ2-5	many	TRBV11-2	.	CASSFTGTGYQETQYF	TGTGCCAGCAGCTTCACCGGGACCGGGTACCAAGAGACCCAGTACTTC
TRBJ2-7	few	TRBV3-1	.	CASSQMAGPYEQYF	TGTGCCAGCAGCCAGATGGCGGGCCCCTACGAGCAGTACTTC
TRBJ2-7	few	TRBV6-1	.	CASSARRGHEQYF	TGTGCCAGCAGTGCCCGGAGGGGTCACGAGCAGTACTTC
TRBJ1-4	.	TRBV9	TRBD1	CASSGRWTGGEKLFF	TGTGCCAGCAGCGGGCGATGGACAGGGGGTGAAAAACTGTTTTTT
TRBJ2-7	few	TRBV12-3/TRBV12-4	.	CASSLGPEITYEQYF	TGTGCCAGCAGTTTAGGTCCGGAAATCACCTACGAGCAGTACTTC
TRBJ1-1	many	TRBV27	TRBD1	CASSFRDRGLNTEAFF	TGTGCCAGCAGTTTTCGCGACAGGGGCCTGAACACTGAAGCTTTCTTT
TRBJ2-1	few	TRBV3-1	TRBD2	CASSRTSGRSPYNEQFF	TGTGCCAGCAGCCGAACTAGCGGGAGGTCGCCCTACAATGAGCAGTTCTTC
TRBJ1-3	.	TRBV5-1	.	CASSSTGVLSGNTIYF	TGCGCCAGCAGCTCTACGGGGGTACTCTCTGGAAACACCATATATTTT
TRBJ1-5	.	TRBV28	TRBD1	CASSPAGTGGKDQPQHF	TGTGCCAGCAGTCCCGCGGGGACAGGGGGAAAAGATCAGCCCCAGCATTTT
TRBJ1-1	many	TRBV18	TRBD1	CASLTGTGSTEAFF	TGTGCCAGCTTAACCGGGACAGGGAGCACTGAAGCTTTCTTT
TRBJ2-1	few	TRBV12-3/TRBV12-4	.	CASSLARWNEQFF	TGTGCCAGCAGTTTAGCGCGGTGGAATGAGCAGTTCTTC
TRBJ2-5	many	TRBV7-2	.	CASSLVSRVETQYF	TGTGCCAGCAGCTTAGTATCCAGGGTGGAGACCCAGTACTTC
TRBJ1-5	.	TRBV7-8	.	CASSLRESSNQPQHF	TGTGCCAGCAGCTTGAGGGAGTCGAGCAATCAGCCCCAGCATTTT
TRBJ1-1	few	TRBV7-9	.	CASGRTANTEAFF	TGTGCCAGCGGCCGGACGGCTAACACTGAAGCTTTCTTT
TRBJ2-7	many	TRBV6-6	.	CASWSRETDEQYF	TGTGCCAGCTGGTCCCGGGAGACGGACGAGCAGTACTTC
TRBJ2-1	many	TRBV20-1	TRBD2	CSASGRVDLAGQFF	TGCAGTGCTAGTGGCAGGGTGGATCTAGCGGGGCAGTTCTTC
TRBJ1-1	many	TRBV18	.	CASSPVRGRTEAFF	TGTGCCAGCTCACCGGTGAGGGGCCGGACTGAAGCTTTCTTT
TRBJ2-1	few	TRBV18	TRBD2	CASSPNGPDHVAGVNEQFF	TGTGCCAGCTCACCAAACGGGCCCGATCACGTAGCGGGAGTGAATGAGCAGTTCTTC
TRBJ1-1	few	TRBV7-2	.	CASSLAGRGIYTEAFF	TGTGCCAGCAGCTTAGCAGGGAGGGGTATTTACACTGAAGCTTTCTTT
TRBJ1-4	.	TRBV5-1	.	CASSANLGDEKLFF	TGCGCCAGCAGCGCCAACTTGGGGGATGAAAAACTGTTTTTT
TRBJ2-1	many	TRBV29-1	.	CSVVEFQVYNEQFF	TGCAGCGTTGTGGAGTTTCAGGTCTACAATGAGCAGTTCTTC
TRBJ1-1	few	TRBV30	.	CAWSVLVRNTEAFF	TGTGCCTGGAGTGTACTAGTCCGGAACACTGAAGCTTTCTTT
TRBJ2-1	many	TRBV27	TRBD2	CASRSSGTFSYNEQFF	TGTGCCAGCAGATCCAGCGGGACGTTTTCCTACAATGAGCAGTTCTTC
TRBJ1-6	few	TRBV27	.	CASSLSSQFTSPLHF	TGTGCCAGCAGTTTATCGAGTCAGTTCACTTCACCCCTCCACTTT
TRBJ2-1	many	TRBV4-2	TRBD2	CASSQDRARGDSGGNEQFF	TGTGCCAGCAGCCAAGATAGGGCTAGGGGGGATTCGGGAGGGAATGAGCAGTTCTTC
TRBJ1-2	many	TRBV20-1	.	CSARGVNYGYTF	TGCAGTGCCAGGGGAGTTAACTATGGCTACACCTTC
TRBJ2-3	.	TRBV18	.	CASSPTGTDTQYF	TGTGCCAGCTCACCGACGGGAACAGATACGCAGTATTTT
TRBJ1-4	many	TRBV20-1	.	CSAPGEGGEKLFF	TGCAGTGCTCCTGGGGAGGGTGGAGAAAAACTGTTTTTT
TRBJ2-3	.	TRBV7-8	TRBD2	CASSYGLAADMQYF	TGTGCCAGCAGTTATGGACTAGCGGCAGATATGCAGTATTTT
TRBJ1-2	many	TRBV28	.	CASSLYLPPRLGYGYTF	TGTGCCAGCAGTTTATACCTTCCCCCCCGCTTGGGCTATGGCTACACCTTC
TRBJ2-7	many	TRBV11-2	.	CASSLVKSTAFKRAEQYF	TGTGCCAGCAGCTTAGTTAAATCGACAGCCTTTAAGCGCGCTGAGCAGTACTTC
TRBJ2-2	few	TRBV2	TRBD1	CASTGSPTGSTGELFF	TGTGCCAGCACCGGATCTCCGACAGGGAGCACCGGGGAGCTGTTTTTT
TRBJ2-1	.	TRBV6-4	.	CASSVGGSPSNEQFF	TGTGCCAGCAGTGTCGGGGGTTCACCCTCCAATGAGCAGTTCTTC
TRBJ2-1	few	TRBV20-1	TRBD2	CSARGWTERGEQFF	TGCAGTGCTAGAGGGTGGACGGAGCGGGGTGAGCAGTTCTTC
TRBJ2-3	few	TRBV21-1	.	CASRPLAGEGDTQYF	TGTGCCAGCAGACCTCTAGCGGGAGAAGGTGATACGCAGTATTTT
TRBJ2-1	.	TRBV30	TRBD2	CAWSVPLAGRFYNEQFF	TGTGCCTGGAGTGTACCACTAGCGGGACGCTTCTACAATGAGCAGTTCTTC
TRBJ1-1	many	TRBV6-5	TRBD1	CASRASSGQGSSEAFF	TGTGCCAGCAGGGCTTCCTCCGGACAGGGATCTTCTGAAGCTTTCTTT
TRBJ2-1	few	TRBV12-5	.	CASGFGISYNEQFF	TGTGCTAGTGGTTTTGGGATCTCCTACAATGAGCAGTTCTTC
TRBJ2-2	many	TRBV29-1	.	CSVVGATNTGELFF	TGCAGCGTGGTGGGGGCTACGAACACCGGGGAGCTGTTTTTT
TRBJ2-3	many	TRBV7-2	.	CASSLYGDTQYF	TGTGCCAGCAGCTTATATGGAGATACGCAGTATTTT
TRBJ1-6	few	TRBV12-3/TRBV12-4	TRBD1	CASSPRGGGFDSPLHF	TGTGCCAGCAGTCCCCGCGGAGGGGGCTTCGATTCACCCCTCCACTTT
TRBJ2-2	.	TRBV15	.	CATGVTGELFF	TGTGCCACAGGGGTCACCGGGGAGCTGTTTTTT
TRBJ2-5	many	TRBV5-4	.	CASSPQGALYQETQYF	TGTGCCAGCAGCCCACAGGGAGCGTTGTACCAAGAGACCCAGTACTTC
TRBJ2-7	.	TRBV28	TRBD1	CASKRQGLSVQYF	TGTGCCAGCAAGAGACAGGGATTGTCAGTGCAGTACTTC
TRBJ2-5	many	TRBV30	.	CAWSERGETQYF	TGTGCCTGGAGTGAAAGGGGGGAGACCCAGTACTTC
TRBJ2-1	.	TRBV5-1	.	CASSLGRWSITDNEQFF	TGCGCCAGCAGCTTGGGGAGGTGGTCGATTACCGACAATGAGCAGTTCTTC
TRBJ2-5	.	TRBV29-1	.	CSVKRQLLLQETQYF	TGCAGCGTTAAGAGACAGCTTTTGTTACAAGAGACCCAGTACTTC